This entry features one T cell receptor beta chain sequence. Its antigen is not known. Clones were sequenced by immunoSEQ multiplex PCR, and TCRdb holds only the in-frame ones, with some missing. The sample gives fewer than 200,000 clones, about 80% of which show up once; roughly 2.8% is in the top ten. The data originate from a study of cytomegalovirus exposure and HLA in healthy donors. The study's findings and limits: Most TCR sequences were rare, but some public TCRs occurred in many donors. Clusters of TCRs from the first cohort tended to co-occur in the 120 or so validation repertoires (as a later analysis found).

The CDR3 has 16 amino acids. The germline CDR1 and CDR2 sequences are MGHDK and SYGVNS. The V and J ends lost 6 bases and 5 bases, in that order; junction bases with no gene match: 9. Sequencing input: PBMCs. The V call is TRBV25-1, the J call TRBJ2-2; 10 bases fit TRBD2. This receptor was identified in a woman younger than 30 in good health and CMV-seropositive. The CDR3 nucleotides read TGTGCCAGCAGCGGGCCGGGACTAGCGTGGACCGGGGAGCTGTTTTTT. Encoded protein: CASSGPGLAWTGELFF.